Listed here are 28 T cell receptor beta chains from one sample, sequenced in a study of early T cells in non-severe SARS-CoV-2 infection. TCRdb re-called the 5' RACE reads through MiXCR, storing one row per CDR3 protein. The table lists about 69,000 distinct CDR3 sequences, approximately 4.5% of them singletons. The sample was whole blood, taken at baseline. These receptors came from an adult who was a healthcare worker with PCR-confirmed SARS-CoV-2 infection or an uninfected control (not recorded which). The donor label of this sample is uncertain.

This clonotype was counted between two and nine times. The chain links TRBV2 to TRBJ2-1; D is uncertain. V was clipped by 1 base and J by 8 bases, with 6 bases between them. This CDR3 contains 12 residues. Germline V gives CDR1 SNHLY, CDR2 FYNNEI. The CDR3 DNA follows: TGTGCCAGCAGTGAAGGGAGCGATGAGCAGTTCTTC. It yields the protein CASSEGSDEQFF.

This clonotype was seen more than once but under ten times. The J gene is TRBJ2-6, the V gene TRBV7-6; D might be TRBD1 (5 bases). Germline CDR1 and CDR2: SGHVS and FNYEAQ. The CDR3 is 16 residues long. Trimming took 5 bases from V and 0 from J, leaving 11 bases between them. The CDR3 protein is CASSPRQFSGANVLTF. The CDR3 DNA is TGTGCCAGCAGCCCTCGACAGTTCTCTGGGGCCAACGTCCTGACTTTC. Together with reference TRBV7-6 and TRBJ2-6, the CDR3 gives the full variable domain: GAGVSQSPRYKVTKRGQDVALRCDPISGHVSLYWYRQALGQGPEFLTYFNYEAQQDKSGLPNDRFSAERPEGSISTLTIQRTEQRDSAMYRCASSPRQFSGANVLTFGAGSRLTVL.

In its sample, this clonotype was seen many times. The chain is built from TRBV7-9 and TRBJ1-6; D remains ambiguous. The V end lost 4 bases, the J end lost 6 bases, and 10 bases lay between the germline ends. CDR1 and CDR2 (germline): SEHNR, FQNEAQ (reference sequence). The CDR3 consists of 14 residues. The CDR3 nucleotides are TGTGCCAGCAGCTCCACAGAACCTAATTCACCCCTCCACTTT. Protein: CASSSTEPNSPLHF.

This clonotype was seen only a few times. CDR3 residues: CATRPGPTSNEQFF. CDR3 DNA: TGTGCCACCAGACCGGGACCGACATCCAATGAGCAGTTCTTC. The V gene is TRBV24-1, the J gene TRBJ2-1, with D perhaps given as TRBD1 or TRBD2 (5 bases each). The CDR3 runs to 14 residues. CDR1 KGHDR and CDR2 SFDVKD come from the germline V gene. The V end lost 7 bases, the J end lost 6 bases, and 15 bases lay between the germline ends.

There are many counts of this clonotype. The genes are TRBV15 and TRBJ2-7; 8 positions match TRBD1. Germline loops: CDR1 LNHNV, CDR2 YYDKDF (reference sequence). After removal of 4 bases from V and 7 bases from J, the junction contained 9 bases not matched to a gene. CDR3 length: 14 residues. The CDR3 region has the DNA TGTGCCACCAGCACTCGGACAGGGCCCGGAGAGCAGTACTTC. Its translation: CATSTRTGPGEQYF. Drawing the rest from reference TRBV15 and TRBJ2-7, the complete variable domain is DAMVIQNPRYQVTQFGKPVTLSCSQTLNHNVMYWYQQKSSQAPKLLFHYYDKDFNNEADTPDNFQSRRPNTSFCFLDIRSPGLGDTAMYLCATSTRTGPGEQYFGPGTRLTVT.

This clonotype was seen only a few times. This chain joins TRBV27 and TRBJ2-5; D possibly matches TRBD1 or TRBD2 (5 bases each). The ends were cut back, 2 bases at V and 7 bases at J, with 14 bases in the middle. From germline, CDR1 is MNHEY and CDR2 SMNVEV (reference sequence). This CDR3 comprises 14 residues. The CDR3 loop is CASSLLWGYGTQYF. The CDR3, as DNA: TGTGCCAGCAGTTTACTATGGGGGTACGGGACCCAGTACTTC.

The V and J genes are TRBV4-3 and TRBJ1-5, with 7 bases that match TRBD1. Germline V gene data show CDR1 as LGHNA and CDR2 as YSLEER. V trimming: 0 bases; J trimming: 7 bases; junction bases outside the gene matches: 9. This CDR3 comprises 16 residues. CDR3 DNA sequence: TGCGCCAGCAGCCAAGACCCACAGGGGAAGTACCAGCCCCAGCATTTT. Its translation is CASSQDPQGKYQPQHF.

In its sample, this clonotype was seen a few times. V is TRBV20-1 and J is TRBJ2-1; D perhaps matches TRBD1 (5 bases). CDR1 and CDR2 (germline): DFQATT, SNEGSKA (reference sequence). V shed 2 bases and J shed 5 bases, with 10 bases lying between them. The CDR3 is 13 residues long. The CDR3 coding sequence is TGCAGTGCTAGACCCAGGGATCACAATGAGCAGTTCTTC. Its protein product is CSARPRDHNEQFF.

Comments on this clonotype: A much larger clone lies one base from this, so it may be a read error. The rearrangement joins TRBV13 to TRBJ2-5; the D gene is possibly TRBD1 (6 bases). CDR1 PRHDT and CDR2 FYEKMQ come from the germline V gene (reference sequence). The CDR3 length is 14 residues. This chain's CDR3 is CSSSLKGDQETQYF. DNA for the CDR3: TGTTCCAGCAGCTTAAAGGGGGACCAAGAGACCCAGTACTTC.

This clonotype was seen at least ten times. V and J are TRBV28 and TRBJ1-1; 8 bases align to TRBD1. V was pared by 5 bases and J by 4 bases, with 9 bases of the junction left unmatched. This CDR3 is 15 amino acids long. Germline V gene sequence: CDR1 MDHEN, CDR2 SYDVKM. CDR3 DNA: TGTGCCAGCAGTCCCTCAGCTACAGGGGGCACTGAAGCTTTCTTT. This sequence encodes CASSPSATGGTEAFF. Supplemented by reference TRBV28 and TRBJ1-1, the full variable domain reads DVKVTQSSRYLVKRTGEKVFLECVQDMDHENMFWYRQDPGLGLRLIYFSYDVKMKEKGDIPEGYSVSREKKERFSLILESASTNQTSMYLCASSPSATGGTEAFFGQGTRLTVV.

The sample holds many counts of this clonotype. The chain employs TRBV12-3 or TRBV12-4 and TRBJ2-4, with 7 nucleotides matching TRBD1. The ends lost 4 bases at V and 0 bases at J; junction bases unmatched: 6. This CDR3 has 16 residues. The CDR3, as DNA: TGTGCCAGCAGTTCCGGGACAGATCTAGCCAAAAACATTCAGTACTTC. This encodes CASSSGTDLAKNIQYF.

This rearrangement joins TRBV19 to TRBJ2-7; possible D gene TRBD2, 6 bases. Germline V lookup: CDR1 LNHDA, CDR2 SQIVND (reference sequence). This CDR3 region has 14 residues. V was shortened by 4 bases and J by 2 bases, with 12 bases between the two germline ends. The CDR3 sequence: CASSNPGSTYEQYF. Here the CDR3 DNA reads TGTGCCAGTAGTAACCCCGGGAGCACCTACGAGCAGTACTTC.

This clonotype came up many times. The chain joins TRBV7-2 to TRBJ1-2; TRBD1 agrees at 10 bases. In germline, CDR1 is SGHTA, CDR2 FQGNSA. The V gene end was trimmed by 3 bases and the J gene end by 5 bases; junction bases not matched to a gene: 12. The CDR3 is 17 amino acids. CDR3 sequence reads: CASSLDPGRTGGYGYTF. CDR3 in DNA: TGTGCCAGCAGCTTGGATCCGGGACGGACAGGGGGTTATGGCTACACCTTC.

This clonotype showed up many times. The CDR3 region has the DNA TGTGCCGGGGGGACAGGGAACACTGAAGCTTTCTTT. As protein: CAGGTGNTEAFF. This chain connects TRBV12-3 or TRBV12-4 to TRBJ1-1; 8 bases agree with TRBD1. The CDR3 has 12 residues. The ends lost 11 bases at V and 1 base at J; junction bases unmatched: 3.

The chain has TRBV20-1 and TRBJ2-5; 7 bases fit TRBD1. The ends lost 0 bases at V and 4 bases at J; junction bases unmatched: 5. The germline V gene has CDR1 DFQATT and CDR2 SNEGSKA (reference sequence). This CDR3 has 14 amino acids. The CDR3 DNA follows: TGCAGTGCTAGAGATAATCCAGGGGGAGAGACCCAGTACTTC. Translation gives CSARDNPGGETQYF.

This clonotype has just a few counts. V is TRBV7-2 and J is TRBJ2-7, with D maybe TRBD1 (6 bases). The V and J ends lost 4 bases and 6 bases respectively, with 19 bases between them. The V gene's germline CDR1 is SGHTA and CDR2 FQGNSA. The CDR3 totals 15 residues. CDR3 amino acids: CASSYTSGTSGEQYF. CDR3 nucleotides: TGTGCCAGCAGCTATACCTCCGGGACAAGCGGCGAGCAGTACTTC.

This clonotype was seen at least ten times. The rearrangement joins TRBV12-3 or TRBV12-4 to TRBJ2-1; 9 nucleotides line up with TRBD1. V lost 5 bases to trimming and J lost 5 bases; unmatched junction nucleotides: 7. The CDR3 covers 15 residues. CDR3 sequence reads: CASSPDRGINNEQFF. The CDR3 DNA is TGTGCCAGCAGTCCCGACAGGGGGATCAACAATGAGCAGTTCTTC.

The chain couples TRBV10-2 to TRBJ1-5; D is undetermined. Germline CDR1 WSHSY, CDR2 SAAADI. Trimming cost V 0 bases and J 3 bases, with 6 bases left between them. The CDR3 is 14 amino acids. CDR3 DNA: TGCGCCAGCAGTGAGTCCCGGATCAATCAGCCCCAGCATTTT. Translating gives CASSESRINQPQHF.

V is TRBV28 and J is TRBJ2-7; D is perhaps TRBD1 (6 bases). Germline V gene data show CDR1 as MDHEN and CDR2 as SYDVKM. CDR3 length equals 13 residues. V shed 6 bases and J shed 2 bases, with 11 bases lying between them. CDR3 in DNA: TGTGCCAGCAGAGGGGCAGGGGCCTACGAGCAGTACTTC. Amino acids: CASRGAGAYEQYF.

V gene TRBV10-3 combines with J gene TRBJ1-5; maybe TRBD1 (5 bases). Germline V gene sequence: CDR1 ENHRY, CDR2 SYGVKD. V was clipped by 0 bases and J by 7 bases, with 13 bases between them. The CDR3 contains 15 residues. The CDR3 here is CAISESVGGDQPQHF. The CDR3 DNA reads TGTGCCATCAGTGAGTCTGTGGGTGGGGACCAGCCCCAGCATTTT.

This clonotype turned up a few times. One end of the junction varies from germline; a read error may be responsible. The rearrangement uses TRBV7-8 and TRBJ2-1; 9 positions agree with TRBD1. The CDR3 extends over 15 amino acids. Germline V gene sequence: CDR1 SGHVS, CDR2 FQNEAQ. Here the CDR3 DNA reads TGTGCCAGCAGCCAGGACAGGGGCCTCTACAATGAGCAGCTCTTC. Amino acids: CASSQDRGLYNEQLF.

In its sample, this clonotype was seen many times. The CDR3 sequence is CASSLMLVRNEQFF. The CDR3 DNA reads as TGTGCCAGCAGTTTAATGTTAGTTCGGAATGAGCAGTTCTTC. This chain links TRBV28 with TRBJ2-1; the D is unclear. The germline V gene has CDR1 MDHEN and CDR2 SYDVKM. The V end was cut by 2 bases, the J end by 7 bases, with 12 bases between. This CDR3 contains 14 residues.

This clonotype was found a few times. This chain joins TRBV20-1 and TRBJ1-1; D may be TRBD1 (5 bases). Germline V CDR1 and CDR2: DFQATT, SNEGSKA (reference sequence). This CDR3 is 12 amino acids long. V lost 8 bases to trimming and J lost 0 bases, with 10 bases between them. CDR3 sequence: CSRTGLNTEAFF. CDR3 DNA: TGCAGTCGAACAGGCTTGAACACTGAAGCTTTCTTT.

In this sample, this clonotype turned up many times. The rearrangement uses TRBV20-1 and TRBJ1-2; the D gene is possibly TRBD1 (5 bases). Trimming removed 6 bases at V and 3 bases at J, with 20 bases between. CDR1 and CDR2 from the germline V gene are DFQATT and SNEGSKA (reference sequence). This CDR3 spans 15 amino acids. The CDR3 reads CSATRGRFGDYGYTF. Written as DNA, the CDR3 is TGCAGTGCCACCCGGGGACGGTTCGGCGACTATGGCTACACCTTC.

The chain couples TRBV7-2 to TRBJ1-2; the D gene is possibly TRBD1 (6 bases). Germline CDR1 is SGHTA and CDR2 is FQGNSA. V dropped 2 bases and J dropped 1 base, with 17 bases sitting between them. There are 17 residues in the CDR3. In DNA form, the CDR3 reads TGTGCCAGCAGCTTATTAGAGACAGGACTAAGTAACTATGGCTACACCTTC. Translation: CASSLLETGLSNYGYTF.

This clonotype was seen more than once but under ten times. CDR3 amino acids: CASSSPGLPSYEQYF. In DNA form, the CDR3 reads TGTGCCAGCAGCTCCCCGGGACTTCCCTCCTACGAGCAGTACTTC. The rearrangement joins TRBV5-4 to TRBJ2-7, with D tentatively TRBD2 (6 bases). This CDR3 contains 15 residues. CDR1 SGHNT and CDR2 YYREEE come from the germline V gene (reference sequence). Trimming took 3 bases from V and 0 from J, leaving 13 bases between them.

The sample holds many counts of this clonotype. This chain joins TRBV7-2 and TRBJ1-5; D unresolved. Trimming cost V 5 bases and J 0 bases, with 8 bases left between them. This CDR3 contains 14 residues. CDR1 and CDR2 from the germline V gene are SGHTA and FQGNSA. DNA for the CDR3: TGTGCCAGCAGCGCACTGAATAGCAATCAGCCCCAGCATTTT. Residues: CASSALNSNQPQHF.

J is TRBJ2-5 and V is TRBV3-1; 8 bases map to TRBD2. The germline gives CDR1 LGHDT, CDR2 YNNKEL (reference sequence). J was trimmed by 3 bases and V by 3 bases; bases with no gene match: 9. The CDR3 consists of 16 residues. The CDR3: CASSHRGGGSEETQYF. The CDR3 DNA sequence: TGTGCCAGCAGCCATCGGGGGGGCGGCTCGGAAGAGACCCAGTACTTC.